This is a list of T cell receptor beta chains from one sample in a study of blood T cell repertoires in COVID-19. Some clones are missing from TCRdb's copy, which holds only in-frame ones; the method was immunoSEQ multiplex PCR. The sample has roughly 150,000 clones, 82% seen once. The specimen was PBMCs or T cells enriched from blood (not recorded which). These receptors were taken from a man in his sixties who had recovered from COVID-19. The CDR3 runs from the conserved cysteine through the conserved F or W. Fields, in order: V gene, D gene, clone size, J gene, CDR3 DNA, CDR3 protein. A D gene is named only where the DNA matches it firmly. Size tells how often a clone was seen (once, few, many) or the class of an expanded clone, and some rows leave it out.

>TRBV7-9|.|.|TRBJ2-2
TGTGCCAGCAGCTTACCCGTCAGCGGGGAGCTGTTTTTT
CASSLPVSGELFF
>TRBV10-3|TRBD1|.|TRBJ2-7
TGTGCCATCAGTTCAGACGGACAGGGAGGTACGTACGAGCAGTACTTC
CAISSDGQGGTYEQYF
>TRBV7-9|.|once|TRBJ1-5
TGTGCCAGCAGCTTAGAATCCGGGGTTAATCAGCCCCAGCATTTT
CASSLESGVNQPQHF
>TRBV20-1|TRBD2|.|TRBJ2-3
TGCAGTGCTAGTTTGCGGGAGGTCACAGATACGCAGTATTTT
CSASLREVTDTQYF
>TRBV5-1|TRBD2|once|TRBJ2-7
TGCGCCAGCAGCCCAGTTACTAGCGGGAGTTACGAGCAGTACTTC
CASSPVTSGSYEQYF
>TRBV11-2|.|.|TRBJ2-1
TGTGCCAGCAGCTTGACTAGAAATGAGCAGTTCTTC
CASSLTRNEQFF
>TRBV24-1|TRBD1|few|TRBJ1-4
TGTGCCACCAGTGTTCGGGGACAGGGAGGTGAAAAACTGTTTTTT
CATSVRGQGGEKLFF
>TRBV6-5|.|.|TRBJ1-2
TGTGCCAGGTTCGGGAGGGGCGGCTATGGCTACACCTTC
CARFGRGGYGYTF
>TRBV19|.|.|TRBJ2-7
TGTGCCAGTAGTATAGCAGAGGGGCGGGGTGGCGAGCAGTACTTC
CASSIAEGRGGEQYF
>TRBV28|.|once|TRBJ2-7
TGTGCCAGCAGTCCACCCCCCCTAGTGGAGGCATCGTACTTC
CASSPPPLVEASYF
>TRBV12-3/TRBV12-4|.|.|TRBJ1-5
TGTGCCAGCAGTTTAAACGGTCAGCCCCAGCATTTT
CASSLNGQPQHF
>TRBV27|TRBD1|.|TRBJ1-4
TGTGCCAGCCGAGTCCTCGTAGGACAGGGTGCTGAAAAACTGTTTTTT
CASRVLVGQGAEKLFF
>TRBV30|.|.|TRBJ1-3
TGTGCCTGGAGTTTGGGAGGAACTGGAAACACCATATATTTT
CAWSLGGTGNTIYF
>TRBV18|.|.|TRBJ2-7
TGTGCCAGCTCACAATCCCCTTCCAGATACGAGCAGTACTTC
CASSQSPSRYEQYF
>TRBV28|.|.|TRBJ2-7
TGTGCCAGCAGCTGGCCACCCTCCTACGAGCAGTACTTC
CASSWPPSYEQYF
>TRBV11-2|TRBD1|.|TRBJ1-1
TGTGCCAGCAGCTCACCACCCCGGGACAGGGGCCTACTGAACACTGAAGCTTTCTTT
CASSSPPRDRGLLNTEAFF
>TRBV30|.|.|TRBJ2-7
TGTGCCTGGAGTGTACTGAGGGGGTTTTACGAGCAGTACTTC
CAWSVLRGFYEQYF
>TRBV21-1|.|.|TRBJ2-3
TGTGCCAGCAGCCCCACCCCAGCGGGGAGCACAGATACGCAGTATTTT
CASSPTPAGSTDTQYF
>TRBV10-3|.|.|TRBJ1-5
TGTGCCATCAGTGGACAGCACAATCAGCCCCAGCATTTT
CAISGQHNQPQHF
>TRBV28|.|.|TRBJ2-5
TGTGCCAGCAGTTTACTCAGCGTTGCTGGGGAGACCCAGTACTTC
CASSLLSVAGETQYF
>TRBV20-1|TRBD1|.|TRBJ1-6
TGCAGTGCTAGTACAAGGGGGCTCGGGCCCCTCCACTTT
CSASTRGLGPLHF
>TRBV5-1|TRBD1|.|TRBJ2-2
TGCGCCAGCACCCGGACAGGGGACACCGGGGAGCTGTTTTTT
CASTRTGDTGELFF
>TRBV9|.|.|TRBJ2-3
TGTGCCAGCAGCCCCCGGGGAGGTCGGACAGATACGCAGTATTTT
CASSPRGGRTDTQYF
>TRBV19|.|.|TRBJ2-3
TGTGCCAGTAGTAGCCGTGGGGAGTCAATCACAGATACGCAGTATTTT
CASSSRGESITDTQYF